These 19 T cell receptor beta chains were sequenced from one sample in a study of Ad26.COV2.S vaccination and SARS-CoV-2 variants. Sequenced by immunoSEQ multiplex PCR; TCRdb stores in-frame clones only, minus some. The sample shows 300,000 to 400,000 clones, about 90% of them seen only once. The sequencing used peripheral blood, collected after recovery from COVID-19. The receptors shown here come from a human donor who had recovered from COVID-19.

The chain joins TRBV9 to TRBJ1-6; a weak D match, TRBD1 (5 bases). V dropped 0 bases and J dropped 8 bases, with 6 bases sitting between them. CDR3 length: 13 amino acids. The germline gives CDR1 SGDLS, CDR2 YYNGEE. In DNA form, the CDR3 reads TGTGCCAGCAGCGTAGAACAGGATTCACCCCTCCACTTT. This encodes CASSVEQDSPLHF.

The chain joins TRBV12-3 or TRBV12-4 to TRBJ2-1; D possibly corresponds to TRBD2 (6 bases). The CDR3 contains 13 residues. V shed 3 bases and J shed 9 bases, with 12 bases lying between them. CDR3 sequence: CASSLYGAGEQFF. The CDR3 DNA reads as TGTGCCAGCAGTTTGTACGGAGCGGGTGAGCAGTTCTTC.

The chain links TRBV9 to TRBJ1-3; D gene ambiguous. This CDR3 contains 13 residues. Trimming left V 4 bases short and J 4 bases short, with 9 bases between. In germline, CDR1 is SGDLS, CDR2 YYNGEE. CDR3 DNA: TGTGCCAGCAGCTCCTCGATGGGAAACACCATATATTTT. Translating it yields CASSSSMGNTIYF.

The V gene is TRBV6-5, the J gene TRBJ1-5; D gene unclear. In germline, CDR1 is MNHEY, CDR2 SVGAGI. The CDR3 totals 14 residues. Trimming took 7 bases from V and 4 from J, leaving 14 bases between them. CDR3 residues: CASKNGVSNQPQHF. The CDR3 bases are TGTGCCAGCAAGAATGGAGTCAGTAATCAGCCCCAGCATTTT.

The rearrangement links TRBV6-5 to TRBJ1-1, with 7 bases lining up with TRBD1. CDR3 size: 14 residues. V shed 4 bases and J 4 bases; nucleotides not matched to a gene: 6. Per germline, CDR1 MNHEY and CDR2 SVGAGI. The CDR3 DNA reads as TGTGCCAGCAGTTCACAGGGGTCGGGCACTGAAGCTTTCTTT. Its translation: CASSSQGSGTEAFF.

The chain couples TRBV6-5 to TRBJ1-4; D gene uncertain. Germline values: CDR1 MNHEY, CDR2 SVGAGI. This CDR3 is built from 15 residues. V was cut by 6 bases and J by 0 bases, with 11 bases left in between. CDR3 protein: CASRLNPATNEKLFF. CDR3 bases: TGTGCCAGCAGATTAAACCCTGCAACTAATGAAAAACTGTTTTTT.

The chain has TRBV29-1 and TRBJ1-5; weak D call: TRBD1 (5 bases). CDR3 length equals 14 residues. Trimming took 4 bases from V and 4 from J, leaving 14 bases between them. CDR1 is SQVTM and CDR2 is ANQGSEA in the germline V gene. The CDR3 sequence is CSVGPGDPNQPQHF. CDR3 coding DNA: TGCAGCGTTGGACCTGGGGACCCGAATCAGCCCCAGCATTTT.

J is TRBJ1-6 and V is TRBV7-9, with 7 positions matching TRBD1. The CDR3 has 13 residues. V lost 5 bases and J lost 7; bases outside the gene matches: 2. From germline, CDR1 is SEHNR and CDR2 FQNEAQ (reference sequence). For the CDR3, the DNA is TGTGCCAGCAGCAGGGACAGCAATTCACCCCTCCACTTT. It specifies CASSRDSNSPLHF.

The rearrangement uses TRBV7-3 and TRBJ1-6; 8 nucleotides line up with TRBD1. Germline CDR1 and CDR2: SGHTA and FQGTGA. This CDR3 has 16 amino acids. The J segment lost 7 bases and the V segment lost 1 base, leaving 6 bases of the junction unmatched. This CDR3 reads CASSLNGQGLNSPLHF. The CDR3 DNA is TGTGCCAGCAGCTTAAACGGACAGGGATTGAATTCACCCCTCCACTTT. Together with reference TRBV7-3 and TRBJ1-6, the CDR3 gives the full variable domain: GAGVSQTPSNKVTEKGKYVELRCDPISGHTALYWYRQSLGQGPEFLIYFQGTGAADDSGLPNDRFFAVRPEGSVSTLKIQRTERGDSAVYLCASSLNGQGLNSPLHFGNGTRLTVT.

This sequence joins TRBV6-6 and TRBJ2-5, with 10 bases identical to TRBD2. With V trimmed by 6 bases and J by 1 base, 5 bases remained unmatched. The CDR3 loop spans 15 amino acids. Germline CDR1 and CDR2: MNHNY and SVGAGI (reference sequence). The CDR3 DNA sequence: TGTGCCAGCAGATGGCCTAGCGGGGGCCAAGAGACCCAGTACTTC. Its protein product is CASRWPSGGQETQYF.

The chain carries TRBV2 and TRBJ1-4, with D hard to call. Trimming shortened V by 10 bases and J by 4 bases, and 16 bases separated the two germline ends. Per germline, CDR1 SNHLY and CDR2 FYNNEI. CDR3 length: 14 amino acids. The CDR3 nucleotides read TGTGCCACCCTCAACCGACGGGGTAATGAAAAACTGTTTTTT. Residues: CATLNRRGNEKLFF.

The genes are TRBV19 and TRBJ1-6; 11 bases align to TRBD1. The CDR3 length is 15 residues. J was trimmed by 10 bases and V by 1 base; bases with no gene match: 3. Germline values: CDR1 LNHDA, CDR2 SQIVND (reference sequence). The CDR3 protein is CASSIGWDRGSPLHF. The CDR3 DNA reads as TGTGCCAGTAGTATAGGCTGGGACAGGGGGTCACCCCTCCACTTT.

The chain combines TRBV18 with TRBJ1-1; 7 nucleotides agree with TRBD1. Unmatched junction bases numbered 12, after V lost 5 bases and J lost 6 bases. The CDR3 covers 15 residues. Germline-derived CDR1 and CDR2 are KGHSH and LQKENI. The CDR3 DNA sequence: TGTGCCAGCTCAGCACAGGGGACCCTCCTCGCTGAAGCTTTCTTT. Protein: CASSAQGTLLAEAFF.

The V and J genes are TRBV5-1 and TRBJ2-1; D tentatively reads TRBD1 or TRBD2 (5 bases each). From germline, CDR1 is SGHRS and CDR2 YFSETQ. Trimming removed 4 bases at V and 10 bases at J, with 15 bases between. The CDR3 has 13 amino acids. In nucleotides, the CDR3 is TGCGCCAGCAGCGCAATGTTGGGGGTCGAGCAGTTCTTC. It yields the protein CASSAMLGVEQFF.

This clone has just one count. The gene calls are TRBV5-3 and TRBJ1-5; a weak D match, TRBD1 (5 bases). TRBV5-3 is labeled an ORF, and its function is uncertain. Trimming removed 5 bases at V and 6 bases at J, with 9 bases between. The CDR3 length is 12 residues. CDR3 loop: CARRTDFQPQHF. The CDR3, as DNA: TGTGCCAGAAGGACAGATTTTCAGCCCCAGCATTTT.

The chain has TRBV19 and TRBJ2-2, with 8 bases that match TRBD1. Germline assignment: CDR1 LNHDA and CDR2 SQIVND (reference sequence). V was pared by 5 bases and J by 3 bases, with 8 bases of the junction left unmatched. The CDR3 runs to 16 residues. CDR3 region: CASSLFRDRYTGELFF. CDR3 DNA sequence: TGTGCCAGTAGTCTTTTCCGGGACAGGTACACCGGGGAGCTGTTTTTT.

This sequence joins TRBV6-5 and TRBJ2-1; unclear D gene. The germline gives CDR1 MNHEY, CDR2 SVGAGI. Between the trimmed V and J ends, which lost 4 bases and 9 bases, there was a span of 4 bases. The CDR3 loop spans 10 amino acids. The chain's CDR3 is CASSSVEQFF. The CDR3 DNA sequence: TGTGCCAGCAGTTCCGTTGAGCAGTTCTTC.

V usage is TRBV7-9 and J usage is TRBJ1-1, with a weak D call TRBD1 (6 bases). Germline lookup yields CDR1 SEHNR and CDR2 FQNEAQ (reference sequence). Trimming cost V 5 bases and J 6 bases, with 22 bases left between them. This CDR3 has 16 amino acids. The DNA for the CDR3 is TGTGCCAGCAGCCCCCCCGCGGGAGGGACATTCGCTGAAGCTTTCTTT. Its protein product is CASSPPAGGTFAEAFF. The full variable domain, with the rest looked up from reference TRBV7-9 and TRBJ1-1, is DTGVSQNPRHKITKRGQNVTFRCDPISEHNRLYWYRQTLGQGPEFLTYFQNEAQLEKSRLLSDRFSAERPKGSFSTLEIQRTEQGDSAMYLCASSPPAGGTFAEAFFGQGTRLTVV.

The V and J genes are TRBV5-6 and TRBJ2-7; D may correspond to TRBD1 or TRBD2 (5 bases each). Deletions cut 2 bases from V and 3 bases from J, with 12 bases between. CDR1 and CDR2 from the germline V gene are SGHDT and YYEEEE. CDR3 length: 14 residues. The CDR3 region is CASSFNWGSYEQYF. The CDR3 coding sequence is TGTGCCAGCAGCTTCAATTGGGGGAGCTACGAGCAGTACTTC.